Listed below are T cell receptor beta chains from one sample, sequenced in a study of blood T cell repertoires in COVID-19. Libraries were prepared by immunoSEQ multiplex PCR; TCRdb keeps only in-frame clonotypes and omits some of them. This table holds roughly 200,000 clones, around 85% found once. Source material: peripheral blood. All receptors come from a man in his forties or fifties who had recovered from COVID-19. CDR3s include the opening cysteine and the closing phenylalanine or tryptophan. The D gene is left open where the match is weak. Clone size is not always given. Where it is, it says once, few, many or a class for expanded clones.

TGTGCCAGCAGCCACGGGGGGGGCTCCTACGAGCAGTACTTC	CASSHGGGSYEQYF	TRBV11-2	TRBD2	.	TRBJ2-7
TGTGCCAGCTCACCGACTGCAGGGGGCTCTGGGGCCAACGTCCTGACTTTC	CASSPTAGGSGANVLTF	TRBV18	TRBD1	once	TRBJ2-6
TGTGCCAGCAGTTTAGAAGGGGAAGGCTACACCTTC	CASSLEGEGYTF	TRBV12-3/TRBV12-4	.	.	TRBJ1-2
TGTGCCAGCTCACCAGACAGGGGCAATGAGCAGTTCTTC	CASSPDRGNEQFF	TRBV18	TRBD1	once	TRBJ2-1
TGTGCCAGTAGTAATAGTGCTAGGGCTTTCTTT	CASSNSARAFF	TRBV19	.	.	TRBJ1-1
TGTGCCAGCACCATAGCGGGAACGGAGACCCAGTACTTC	CASTIAGTETQYF	TRBV12-3/TRBV12-4	TRBD2	.	TRBJ2-5
TGTGCCAGCAGACCCGGACAGATTTCTAATGGCTACACCTTC	CASRPGQISNGYTF	TRBV28	.	.	TRBJ1-2
TGTGCCAGCAGCCAAGATACTGGCAGGTACCAAGAGACCCAGTACTTC	CASSQDTGRYQETQYF	TRBV14	.	.	TRBJ2-5
TGTGCCAGCAGCTTTTTAATCAGGGTCGCAGATACGCAGTATTTT	CASSFLIRVADTQYF	TRBV11-2	.	.	TRBJ2-3
TGCGCCAGCAGCTCGCGCGGGAGTAAGACCACTGAAGCTTTCTTT	CASSSRGSKTTEAFF	TRBV5-1	.	.	TRBJ1-1
TGTGCCAGCAGCTTACGTAGCGGACAAGAGACCCAGTACTTC	CASSLRSGQETQYF	TRBV11-2	.	once	TRBJ2-5
TGCGCCAGCAGCTTGACCGGGACAGGACCCTACGAGCAGTACTTC	CASSLTGTGPYEQYF	TRBV5-1	TRBD1	.	TRBJ2-7
TGTGCCAGCAGCTTAGTGGGGAGTGCGACCTACAATGAGCAGTTCTTC	CASSLVGSATYNEQFF	TRBV7-8	.	few	TRBJ2-1
TGTGCCAGCAGGATTACCAGGGACTCATCCTACGAGCAGTACTTC	CASRITRDSSYEQYF	TRBV4-2	.	.	TRBJ2-7
TGTGCCATCCAGATCCATGAGCAGTTCTTC	CAIQIHEQFF	TRBV12-3/TRBV12-4	.	.	TRBJ2-1
TGTGCCAGCTCACCAGGGCAGAGGAACACCGGGGAGCTGTTTTTT	CASSPGQRNTGELFF	TRBV18	.	once	TRBJ2-2
TGTGCCAGCAGCTTAGGACTAGCGGACACAGATACGCAGTATTTT	CASSLGLADTDTQYF	TRBV7-9	TRBD2	.	TRBJ2-3
TGTGCCAGCAGCCTCGGGGGTTTTAACGGGGGTACTGAAGCTTTCTTT	CASSLGGFNGGTEAFF	TRBV7-3	.	.	TRBJ1-1
TGTGCCTGGAAAACTGGGACTAGCGGGGGGGTCTCCTACGAGCAGTACTTC	CAWKTGTSGGVSYEQYF	TRBV30	TRBD2	.	TRBJ2-7
TGTGCCAGCTCACCACCACCGGCAGGGGGCTATGGCTACACCTTC	CASSPPPAGGYGYTF	TRBV18	TRBD1	once	TRBJ1-2
TGTGCCAGCAGCGTGGGCTTGAGGGCGGGTGTCGCCAATGAGCAGTTCTTC	CASSVGLRAGVANEQFF	TRBV9	.	.	TRBJ2-1
TGTGCCAGCATCGGGGTGGGCGGGACCTACGAGCAGTACTTC	CASIGVGGTYEQYF	TRBV6-5	.	.	TRBJ2-7
TGTGCCAGCAGCTTAGTTGGAGGTAATGCTGAAGCTTTCTTT	CASSLVGGNAEAFF	TRBV7-8	.	.	TRBJ1-1
TGTGCCAGTTTGAGAGATGTAAATGAGCAGTTCTTC	CASLRDVNEQFF	TRBV11-2	.	.	TRBJ2-1
TGTGCCAGCACCAAGGCTAGCGGGAGCCATGAGCAGTTCTTC	CASTKASGSHEQFF	TRBV2	TRBD2	.	TRBJ2-1
TGTGCCAGCAGCCAAGATCTCAATTCACCCCTCCACTTT	CASSQDLNSPLHF	TRBV3-1/TRBV3-2	.	.	TRBJ1-6
TGTGCCAGCAGCCAAGAATTTCCGGGACAGTCCTACGAGCAGTACTTC	CASSQEFPGQSYEQYF	TRBV4-2	TRBD1	few	TRBJ2-7
TGTGCCAGCAGTTATATAGATGAGCAGTTCTTC	CASSYIDEQFF	TRBV6-2/TRBV6-3	.	few	TRBJ2-1
TGCAGCGTTGAGAAGGGACAGGGGGGATACACCGGGGAGCTGTTTTTT	CSVEKGQGGYTGELFF	TRBV29-1	TRBD1	.	TRBJ2-2
TGTGCCAGCAGAGAGACAGGGGGTCCATTATATGAGCAGTTCTTC	CASRETGGPLYEQFF	TRBV7-8	TRBD1	.	TRBJ2-1
TGCGCCAGCAGCCAAGATTCTAGCGGGAGTCCCGAGACCCAGTACTTC	CASSQDSSGSPETQYF	TRBV4-1	TRBD2	.	TRBJ2-5
TGTGCCAGCAGCCAAGGACAGGTCCATGGCTACACCTTC	CASSQGQVHGYTF	TRBV3-1/TRBV3-2	.	few	TRBJ1-2
TGCGCCAGCGAAGGACTAGCGGGAGGTACCCCCTACAATGAGCAGTTCTTC	CASEGLAGGTPYNEQFF	TRBV5-1	TRBD2	.	TRBJ2-1
TGTGCCAGCTCAAAGGGGACAACTACCATCTACGAGCAGTACTTC	CASSKGTTTIYEQYF	TRBV18	.	.	TRBJ2-7
TGTGCCAGCAGTGACCAACCGGGACTAGCGGATATAGCCAAAAACATTCAGTACTTC	CASSDQPGLADIAKNIQYF	TRBV6-1	TRBD2	.	TRBJ2-4
TGTGCCAGTAGTCTCTACGGTGAAAAACTGTTTTTT	CASSLYGEKLFF	TRBV19	.	once	TRBJ1-4
TGTGCCTGGAGTCCTATGCTACCGTGGAGGGGGCGGCCTACTTTCTATGGCTACACCTTC	CAWSPMLPWRGRPTFYGYTF	TRBV30	TRBD1	.	TRBJ1-2